These T cell receptor beta chains were read from a single sample in a study of blood T cell repertoires in COVID-19. The assay was immunoSEQ multiplex PCR, and TCRdb's table has in-frame clones only and misses some. The table has hundreds of thousands of clones, 75% to 85% seen once; the top ten hold around 4.5%. The source material was PBMCs or T cells enriched from blood (not recorded which). The source of these receptors is a man aged 25 to 40 with acute COVID-19. The CDR3 runs from the conserved cysteine through the conserved F or W. Fields, in order: J gene, V gene, CDR3 protein.

j_call: TRBJ1-1
v_call: TRBV5-4
cdr3_aa: CASSFVGLNTEAFF

j_call: TRBJ1-2
v_call: TRBV11-2
cdr3_aa: CASSLTFDTANYGYTF

j_call: TRBJ1-6
v_call: TRBV3-1/TRBV3-2
cdr3_aa: CASSQGGGGNSPLHF

j_call: TRBJ2-3
v_call: TRBV7-2
cdr3_aa: CASSSRLAGATDTQYF

j_call: TRBJ1-4
v_call: TRBV11-2
cdr3_aa: CASSLAQATVATNEKLFF

j_call: TRBJ2-2
v_call: TRBV14
cdr3_aa: CASSQTRRAKTAGELFF

j_call: TRBJ2-7
v_call: TRBV6-5
cdr3_aa: CASTQIHEQYF

j_call: TRBJ2-1
v_call: TRBV5-1
cdr3_aa: CASRTGGNEQFF

j_call: TRBJ2-3
v_call: TRBV27
cdr3_aa: CASSAGGVRMTDTQYF

j_call: TRBJ2-1
v_call: TRBV20-1
cdr3_aa: CSATYYEQFF

j_call: TRBJ2-7
v_call: TRBV7-2
cdr3_aa: CASSLGGTGGSAKQYF

j_call: TRBJ1-1
v_call: TRBV10-1
cdr3_aa: CASSVSVETMNTEAFF

j_call: TRBJ2-5
v_call: TRBV5-4
cdr3_aa: CASSFQGQAETQYF

j_call: TRBJ1-1
v_call: TRBV28
cdr3_aa: CASSLPGFGAFF

j_call: TRBJ2-1
v_call: TRBV7-2
cdr3_aa: CASSSFGGVGNEQFF

j_call: TRBJ1-4
v_call: TRBV11-1
cdr3_aa: CASSLDLGGKLFF

j_call: TRBJ1-5
v_call: TRBV12-5
cdr3_aa: CASGPDTYNQPQHF

j_call: TRBJ1-2
v_call: TRBV27
cdr3_aa: CASSFKKQGKGYGYTF

j_call: TRBJ1-6
v_call: TRBV6-5
cdr3_aa: CASSPHSYNSPLHF

j_call: TRBJ2-7
v_call: TRBV5-6
cdr3_aa: CASSLGGRRVEQYF

j_call: TRBJ1-1
v_call: TRBV4-1
cdr3_aa: CASSQVSGTGTTEAFF

j_call: TRBJ1-1
v_call: TRBV5-1
cdr3_aa: CASSSGTGNTEAFF

j_call: TRBJ1-4
v_call: TRBV11-2
cdr3_aa: CASSLWGEREKLFF

j_call: TRBJ1-2
v_call: TRBV7-9
cdr3_aa: CASSPDNSGYTF

j_call: TRBJ1-2
v_call: TRBV4-1
cdr3_aa: CASSQDNGNGYTF

j_call: TRBJ1-4
v_call: TRBV2
cdr3_aa: CASTDGLGEKLFF